A single TCR beta chain is shown here with its context. The germline V gene encodes CDR1 KGHSH and CDR2 LQKENI. Trimming took off 2 bases at V and 2 bases at J, with 12 bases between the two ends. This CDR3 has 15 amino acids. Original handling: The assay estimated nucleated cells by amplifying reference gene primers. Clones were sequenced by immunoSEQ multiplex PCR, and TCRdb holds only the in-frame ones, with some missing. Clone size and V and J calls were adopted from that table, with D and trimming inferred from the DNA. The sample carries roughly 180,000 clones, about 85% recorded once. This specimen belongs to a study of blood T cell repertoires in COVID-19.

This sequence was found in a woman aged 60 to 75 with acute or convalescent COVID-19. The V gene is TRBV18, the J gene TRBJ1-2; weak D call: TRBD1 (6 bases). Sample: peripheral blood. Here the CDR3 reads CASSPSAGVNYGYTF. The CDR3 bases are TGTGCCAGCTCACCATCCGCAGGGGTAAACTATGGCTACACCTTC.